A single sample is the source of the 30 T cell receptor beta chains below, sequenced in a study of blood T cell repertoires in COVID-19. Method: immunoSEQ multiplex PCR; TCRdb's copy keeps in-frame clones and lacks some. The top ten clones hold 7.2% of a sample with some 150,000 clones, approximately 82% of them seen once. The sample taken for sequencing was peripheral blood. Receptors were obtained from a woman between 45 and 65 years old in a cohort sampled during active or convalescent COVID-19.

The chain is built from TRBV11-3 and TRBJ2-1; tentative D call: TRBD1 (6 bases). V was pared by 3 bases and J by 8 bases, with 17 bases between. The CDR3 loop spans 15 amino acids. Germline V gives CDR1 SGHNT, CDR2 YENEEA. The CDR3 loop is CASSFAGTQSDEQFF. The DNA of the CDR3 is TGTGCCAGCAGCTTCGCCGGGACACAGTCGGATGAGCAGTTCTTC.

CDR3 bases: TGTGCCACCAGTGATTCCCAGGGTCGGGTGGATACGCAGTATTTT. As protein: CATSDSQGRVDTQYF. The chain combines TRBV24-1 with TRBJ2-3; perhaps TRBD1 as D (5 bases). V lost 2 bases, J lost 6 bases, and 14 bases lay in between. The CDR3 runs to 15 residues. Germline-derived CDR1 and CDR2 are KGHDR and SFDVKD.

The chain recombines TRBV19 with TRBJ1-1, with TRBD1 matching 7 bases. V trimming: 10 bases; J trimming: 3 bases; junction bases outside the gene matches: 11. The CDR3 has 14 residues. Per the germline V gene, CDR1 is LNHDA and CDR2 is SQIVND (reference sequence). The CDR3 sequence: CATRDSLVDTEAFF. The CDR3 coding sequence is TGTGCCACACGGGACAGTTTAGTGGACACTGAAGCTTTCTTT.

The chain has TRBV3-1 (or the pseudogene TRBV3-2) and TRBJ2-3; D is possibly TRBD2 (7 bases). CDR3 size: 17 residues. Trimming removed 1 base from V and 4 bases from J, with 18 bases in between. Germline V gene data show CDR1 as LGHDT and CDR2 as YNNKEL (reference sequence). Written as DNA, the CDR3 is TGTGCCAGCAGCCAAGCCTGGGGGGGCGGCGGATCAGATACGCAGTATTTT. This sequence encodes CASSQAWGGGGSDTQYF.

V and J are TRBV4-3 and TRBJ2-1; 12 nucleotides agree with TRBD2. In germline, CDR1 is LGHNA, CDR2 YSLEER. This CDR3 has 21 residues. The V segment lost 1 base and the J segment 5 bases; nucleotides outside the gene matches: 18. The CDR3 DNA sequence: TGCGCCAGCAGCCAAGGGACTGCAGGACTAGCGGGGAGAGTATCGCACAATGAGCAGTTCTTC. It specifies CASSQGTAGLAGRVSHNEQFF.

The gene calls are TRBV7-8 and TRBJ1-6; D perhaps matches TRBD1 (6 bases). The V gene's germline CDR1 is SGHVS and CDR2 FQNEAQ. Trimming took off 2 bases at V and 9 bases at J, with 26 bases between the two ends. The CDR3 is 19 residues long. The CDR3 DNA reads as TGTGCCAGCAGCTTAAGGGGGTCCGTCAGAGGGGCATACAGTTCACCCCTCCACTTT. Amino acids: CASSLRGSVRGAYSSPLHF.

The CDR3 DNA follows: TGTGCCAGCAGCCCCGGGACTAGCGGGGGGGCAGATACGCAGTATTTT. This encodes CASSPGTSGGADTQYF. The chain combines TRBV4-2 with TRBJ2-3, with 16 bases aligning to TRBD2. The CDR3 contains 16 residues. With V trimmed by 4 bases and J by 4 bases, 2 bases remained unmatched. CDR1 is LGHNA, CDR2 YNFKEQ, per germline.

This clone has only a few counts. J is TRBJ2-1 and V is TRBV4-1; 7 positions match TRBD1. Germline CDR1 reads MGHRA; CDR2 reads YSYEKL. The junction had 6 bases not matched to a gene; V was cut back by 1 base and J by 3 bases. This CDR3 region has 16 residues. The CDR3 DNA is TGCGCCAGCAGCCAAGGGGCGCCAGGGGGCTACAATGAGCAGTTCTTC. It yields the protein CASSQGAPGGYNEQFF.

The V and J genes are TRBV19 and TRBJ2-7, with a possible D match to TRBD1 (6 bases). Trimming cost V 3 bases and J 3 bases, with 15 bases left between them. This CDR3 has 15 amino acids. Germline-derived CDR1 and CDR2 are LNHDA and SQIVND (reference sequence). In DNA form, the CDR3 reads TGTGCCAGTAGTATGGGGATCGCAGGGGACTACGAGCAGTACTTC. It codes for CASSMGIAGDYEQYF.

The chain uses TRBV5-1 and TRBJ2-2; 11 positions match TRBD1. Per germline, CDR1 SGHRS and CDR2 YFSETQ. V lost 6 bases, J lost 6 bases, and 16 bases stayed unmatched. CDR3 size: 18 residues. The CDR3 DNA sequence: TGCGCCAGCACCTGGGGGGCCGGGACAGGGGGACTCCCCGGGGAGCTGTTTTTT. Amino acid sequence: CASTWGAGTGGLPGELFF.

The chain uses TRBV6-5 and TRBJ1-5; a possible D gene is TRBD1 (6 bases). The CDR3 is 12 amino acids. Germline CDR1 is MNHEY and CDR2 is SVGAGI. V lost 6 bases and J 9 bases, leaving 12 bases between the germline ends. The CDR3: CASRDREWPQHF. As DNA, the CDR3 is TGTGCCAGCAGGGACAGAGAATGGCCCCAGCATTTT.

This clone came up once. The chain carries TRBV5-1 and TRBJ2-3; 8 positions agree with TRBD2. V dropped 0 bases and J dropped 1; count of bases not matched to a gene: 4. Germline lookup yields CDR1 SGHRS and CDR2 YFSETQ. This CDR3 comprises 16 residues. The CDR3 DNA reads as TGCGCCAGCAGCTTGGTGGGACTAGGCGGCACAGATACGCAGTATTTT. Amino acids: CASSLVGLGGTDTQYF.

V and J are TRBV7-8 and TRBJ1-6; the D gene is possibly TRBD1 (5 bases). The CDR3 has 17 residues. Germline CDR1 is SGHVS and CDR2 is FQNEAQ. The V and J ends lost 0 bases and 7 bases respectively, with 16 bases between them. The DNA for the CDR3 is TGTGCCAGCAGCTTAGCTTTCTTGGGGGGTCGGAATTCACCCCTCCACTTT. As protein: CASSLAFLGGRNSPLHF.

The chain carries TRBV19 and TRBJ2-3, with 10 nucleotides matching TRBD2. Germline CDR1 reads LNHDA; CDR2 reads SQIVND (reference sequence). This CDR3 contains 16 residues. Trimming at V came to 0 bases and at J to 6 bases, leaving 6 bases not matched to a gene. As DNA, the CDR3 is TGTGCCAGTAGTATAGATCAGCTAGCGGGGGTTGATACGCAGTATTTT. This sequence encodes CASSIDQLAGVDTQYF.

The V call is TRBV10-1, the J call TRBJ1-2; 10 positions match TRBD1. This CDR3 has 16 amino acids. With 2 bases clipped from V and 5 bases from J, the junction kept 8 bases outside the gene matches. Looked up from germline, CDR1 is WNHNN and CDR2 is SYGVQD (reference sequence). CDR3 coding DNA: TGCGCCAGCAGTGAGGGCGGGGACAGGGGAAGGTATGGCTACACCTTC. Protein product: CASSEGGDRGRYGYTF.

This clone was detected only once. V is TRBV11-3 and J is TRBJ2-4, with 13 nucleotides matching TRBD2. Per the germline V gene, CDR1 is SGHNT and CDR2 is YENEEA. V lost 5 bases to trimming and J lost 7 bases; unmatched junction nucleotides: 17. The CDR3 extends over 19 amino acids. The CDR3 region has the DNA TGTGCCAGCAGCATACCTGGACTAGCGGGGGTGTTGTTTTGGAACATTCAGTACTTC. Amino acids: CASSIPGLAGVLFWNIQYF.

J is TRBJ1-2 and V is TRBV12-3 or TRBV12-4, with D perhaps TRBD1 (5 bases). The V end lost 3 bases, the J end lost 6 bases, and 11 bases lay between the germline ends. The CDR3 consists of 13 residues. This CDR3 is CASSFQDSDGYTF. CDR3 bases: TGTGCCAGCAGTTTCCAAGACAGCGATGGCTACACCTTC.

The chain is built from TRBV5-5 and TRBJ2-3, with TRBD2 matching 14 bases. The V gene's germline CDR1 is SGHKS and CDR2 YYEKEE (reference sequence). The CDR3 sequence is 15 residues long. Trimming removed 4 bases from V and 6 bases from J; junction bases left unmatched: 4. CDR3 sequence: CASSRGLAGGDTQYF. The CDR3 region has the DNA TGTGCCAGCAGCCGAGGACTAGCGGGGGGCGATACGCAGTATTTT.

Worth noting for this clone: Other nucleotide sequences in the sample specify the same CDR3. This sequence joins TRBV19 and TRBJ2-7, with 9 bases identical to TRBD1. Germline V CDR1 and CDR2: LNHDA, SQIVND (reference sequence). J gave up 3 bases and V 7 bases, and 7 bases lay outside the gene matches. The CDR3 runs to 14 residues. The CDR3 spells CASTPTGGIYEQYF. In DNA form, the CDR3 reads TGTGCCAGTACCCCGACAGGGGGAATCTACGAGCAGTACTTC.

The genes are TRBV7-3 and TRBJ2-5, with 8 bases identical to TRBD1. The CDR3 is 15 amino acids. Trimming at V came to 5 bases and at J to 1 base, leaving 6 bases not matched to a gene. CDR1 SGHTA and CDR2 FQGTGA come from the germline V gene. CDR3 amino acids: CASSLRQGAQETQYF. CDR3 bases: TGTGCCAGCAGCCTCCGGCAGGGGGCCCAAGAGACCCAGTACTTC.

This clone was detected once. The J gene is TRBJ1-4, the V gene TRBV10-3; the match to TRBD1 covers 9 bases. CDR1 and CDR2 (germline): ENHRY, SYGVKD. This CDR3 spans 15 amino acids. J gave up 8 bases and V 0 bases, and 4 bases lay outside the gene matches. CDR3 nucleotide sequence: TGTGCCATCAGTGAGTCGGGACAGGGAGGGGAAAAACTGTTTTTT. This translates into CAISESGQGGEKLFF.

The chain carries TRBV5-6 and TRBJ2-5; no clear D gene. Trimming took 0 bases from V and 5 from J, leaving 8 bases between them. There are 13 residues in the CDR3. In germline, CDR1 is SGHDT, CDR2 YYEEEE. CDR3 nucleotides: TGTGCCAGCAGCTTGGCGGGTGGGGAGACCCAGTACTTC. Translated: CASSLAGGETQYF.

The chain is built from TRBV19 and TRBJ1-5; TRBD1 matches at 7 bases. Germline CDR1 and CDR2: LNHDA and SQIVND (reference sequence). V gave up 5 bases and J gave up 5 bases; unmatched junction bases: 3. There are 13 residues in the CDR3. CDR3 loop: CASSDDRDQPQHF. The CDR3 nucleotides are TGTGCCAGTAGTGATGACAGGGATCAGCCCCAGCATTTT.

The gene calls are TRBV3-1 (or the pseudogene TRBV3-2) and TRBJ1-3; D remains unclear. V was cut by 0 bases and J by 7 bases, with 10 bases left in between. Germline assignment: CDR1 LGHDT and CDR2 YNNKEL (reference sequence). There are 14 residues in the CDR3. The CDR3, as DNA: TGTGCCAGCAGCCAAGACGGGAGAGGCAACACCATATATTTT. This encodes CASSQDGRGNTIYF.

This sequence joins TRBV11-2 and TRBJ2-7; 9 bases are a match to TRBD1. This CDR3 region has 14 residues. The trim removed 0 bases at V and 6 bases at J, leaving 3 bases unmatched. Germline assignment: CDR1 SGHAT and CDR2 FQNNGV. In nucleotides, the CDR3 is TGTGCCAGCAGCTTAGAACCGACAGGGGGCGAGCAGTACTTC. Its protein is CASSLEPTGGEQYF.

As DNA, the CDR3 is TGTGCCACCAGTGATTTGCAAAGGGGTTCGGGCTACACCTTC. This gives the protein CATSDLQRGSGYTF. The rearrangement joins TRBV24-1 to TRBJ1-2; a possible D gene is TRBD1 (5 bases). Trimming stripped 0 bases from V and 8 bases from J, with 12 bases between. This CDR3 region has 14 residues. CDR1 and CDR2 from the germline V gene are KGHDR and SFDVKD.

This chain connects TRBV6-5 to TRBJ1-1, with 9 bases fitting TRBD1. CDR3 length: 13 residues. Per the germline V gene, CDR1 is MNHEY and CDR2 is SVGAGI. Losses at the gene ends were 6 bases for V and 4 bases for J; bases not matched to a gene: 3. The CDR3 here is CASRATGGTEAFF. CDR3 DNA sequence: TGTGCCAGCAGGGCGACAGGGGGCACTGAAGCTTTCTTT.

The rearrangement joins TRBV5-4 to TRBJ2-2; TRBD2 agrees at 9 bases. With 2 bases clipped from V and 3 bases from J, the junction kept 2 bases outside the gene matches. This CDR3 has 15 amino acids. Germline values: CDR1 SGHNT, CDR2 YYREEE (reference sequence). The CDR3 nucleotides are TGTGCCAGCAGCTTAGCGGGGGGAGACACCGGGGAGCTGTTTTTT. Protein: CASSLAGGDTGELFF.

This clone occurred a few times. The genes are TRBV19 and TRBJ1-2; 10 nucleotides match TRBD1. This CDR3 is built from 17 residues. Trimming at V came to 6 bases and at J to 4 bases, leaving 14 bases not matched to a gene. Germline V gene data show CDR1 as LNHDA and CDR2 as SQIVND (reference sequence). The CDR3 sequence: CASSIPGTGVVIYGYTF. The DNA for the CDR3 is TGTGCCAGTAGCATTCCCGGGACAGGGGTAGTCATCTATGGCTACACCTTC.

CDR3 loop: CASRYRGATNEKLFF. CDR3 bases: TGTGCCAGCAGATACAGGGGTGCAACTAATGAAAAACTGTTTTTT. The genes are TRBV11-2 and TRBJ1-4; TRBD1 agrees at 7 bases. This CDR3 has 15 residues. V lost 6 bases, J lost 0 bases, and 4 bases stayed unmatched. The germline CDR1 and CDR2 sequences are SGHAT and FQNNGV.